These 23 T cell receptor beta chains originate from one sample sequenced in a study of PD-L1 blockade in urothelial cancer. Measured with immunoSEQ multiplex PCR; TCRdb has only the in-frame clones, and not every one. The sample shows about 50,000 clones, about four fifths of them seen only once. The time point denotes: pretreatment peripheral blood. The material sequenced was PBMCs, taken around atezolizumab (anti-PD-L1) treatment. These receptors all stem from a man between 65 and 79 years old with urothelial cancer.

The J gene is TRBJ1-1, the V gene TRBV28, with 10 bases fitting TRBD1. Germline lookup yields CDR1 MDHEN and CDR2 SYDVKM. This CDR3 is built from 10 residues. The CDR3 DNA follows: TGTGGGACAGGGGGGACTGAAGCTTTCTTT. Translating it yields CGTGGTEAFF.

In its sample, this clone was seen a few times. The CDR3 DNA is TGTGCCAGCAGCCTAACGGACAGGGGGCTTGGCTACACCTTC. It codes for CASSLTDRGLGYTF. The chain uses TRBV27 and TRBJ1-2; 11 positions agree with TRBD1. Germline V CDR1 and CDR2: MNHEY, SMNVEV (reference sequence). J lost 7 bases, V lost 6 bases, and 7 bases had no gene match. The length of the CDR3 is 14 residues.

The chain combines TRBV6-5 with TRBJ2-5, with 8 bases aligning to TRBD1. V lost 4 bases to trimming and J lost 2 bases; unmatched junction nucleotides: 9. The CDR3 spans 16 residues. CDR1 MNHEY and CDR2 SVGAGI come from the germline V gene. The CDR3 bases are TGTGCCAGCAGTTGGCAGTGGACAGGGCGTCAAGAGACCCAGTACTTC. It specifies CASSWQWTGRQETQYF.

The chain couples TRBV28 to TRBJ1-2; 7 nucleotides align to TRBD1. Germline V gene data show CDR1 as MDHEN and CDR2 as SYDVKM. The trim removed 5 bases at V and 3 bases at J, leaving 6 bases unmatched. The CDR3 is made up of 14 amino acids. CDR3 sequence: CASSVQGVYYGYTF. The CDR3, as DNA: TGTGCCAGCAGTGTCCAGGGGGTCTACTATGGCTACACCTTC.

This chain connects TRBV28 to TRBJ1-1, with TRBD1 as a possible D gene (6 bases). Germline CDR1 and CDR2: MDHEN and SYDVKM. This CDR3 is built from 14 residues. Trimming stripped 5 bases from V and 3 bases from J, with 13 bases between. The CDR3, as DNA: TGTGCCAGCAGTCTCCCGTGGGGGCACACTGAAGCTTTCTTT. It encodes CASSLPWGHTEAFF. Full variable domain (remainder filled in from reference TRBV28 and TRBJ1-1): DVKVTQSSRYLVKRTGEKVFLECVQDMDHENMFWYRQDPGLGLRLIYFSYDVKMKEKGDIPEGYSVSREKKERFSLILESASTNQTSMYLCASSLPWGHTEAFFGQGTRLTVV.

The CDR3 coding sequence is TGTGCCACCTACAGGGGCGCTAGCACAGATACGCAGTATTTT. Its protein is CATYRGASTDTQYF. The chain couples TRBV28 to TRBJ2-3; 7 bases match TRBD1. The CDR3 length is 14 residues. Germline loops: CDR1 MDHEN, CDR2 SYDVKM. J was trimmed by 0 bases and V by 10 bases; bases with no gene match: 7.

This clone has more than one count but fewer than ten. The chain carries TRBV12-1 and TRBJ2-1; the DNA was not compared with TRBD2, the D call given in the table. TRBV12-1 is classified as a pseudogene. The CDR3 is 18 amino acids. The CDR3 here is CASSFEPGRARFYNEQFF. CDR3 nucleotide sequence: TGTGCCAGCAGCTTTGAACCCGGGAGGGCCAGGTTCTACAATGAGCAGTTCTTC.

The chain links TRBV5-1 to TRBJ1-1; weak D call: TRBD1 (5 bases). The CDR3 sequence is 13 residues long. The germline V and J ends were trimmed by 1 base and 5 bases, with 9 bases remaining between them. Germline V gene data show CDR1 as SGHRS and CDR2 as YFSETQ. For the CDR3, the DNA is TGCGCCAGCAGCTTGATTCGGGGGACTGAAGCTTTCTTT. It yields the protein CASSLIRGTEAFF. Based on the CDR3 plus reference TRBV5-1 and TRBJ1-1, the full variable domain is KAGVTQTPRYLIKTRGQQVTLSCSPISGHRSVSWYQQTPGQGLQFLFEYFSETQRNKGNFPGRFSGRQFSNSRSEMNVSTLELGDSALYLCASSLIRGTEAFFGQGTRLTVV.

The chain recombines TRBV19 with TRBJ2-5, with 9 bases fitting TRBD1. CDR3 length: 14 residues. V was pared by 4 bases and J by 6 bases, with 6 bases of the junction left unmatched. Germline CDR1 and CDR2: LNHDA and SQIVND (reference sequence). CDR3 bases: TGTGCCAGTAGTAGCACAGGGGGCAGGAAGACCCAGTACTTC. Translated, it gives CASSSTGGRKTQYF.

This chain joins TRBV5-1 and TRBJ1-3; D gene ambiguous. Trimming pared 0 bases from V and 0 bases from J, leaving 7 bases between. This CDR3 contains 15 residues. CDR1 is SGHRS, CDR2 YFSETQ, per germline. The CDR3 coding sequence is TGCGCCAGCAGCTTGGACAGAACCTCTGGAAACACCATATATTTT. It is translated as CASSLDRTSGNTIYF.

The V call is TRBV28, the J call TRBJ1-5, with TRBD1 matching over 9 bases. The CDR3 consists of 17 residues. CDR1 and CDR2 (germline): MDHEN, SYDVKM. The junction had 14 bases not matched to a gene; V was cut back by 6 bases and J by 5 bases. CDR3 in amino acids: CASRRQDRGKRDQPQHF. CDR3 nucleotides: TGTGCCAGCAGGCGACAGGACAGGGGAAAACGTGATCAGCCCCAGCATTTT.

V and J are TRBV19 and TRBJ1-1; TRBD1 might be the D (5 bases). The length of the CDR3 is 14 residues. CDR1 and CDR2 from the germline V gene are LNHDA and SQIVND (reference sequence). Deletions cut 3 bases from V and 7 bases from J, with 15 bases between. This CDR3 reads CASSIRGLGGEAFF. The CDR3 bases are TGTGCCAGTAGTATCCGGGGTCTCGGGGGTGAAGCTTTCTTT.

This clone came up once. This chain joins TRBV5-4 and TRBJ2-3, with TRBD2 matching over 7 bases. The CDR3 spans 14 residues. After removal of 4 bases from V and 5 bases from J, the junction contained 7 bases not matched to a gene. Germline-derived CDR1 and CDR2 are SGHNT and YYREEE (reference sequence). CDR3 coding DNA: TGTGCCAGCAGCAACGCGTGGGGGGGAGATACGCAGTATTTT. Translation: CASSNAWGGDTQYF.

The DNA for the CDR3 is TGTGCCTGGAGTGTCAGGGGGGAGAGCTCCTACGAGCAGTACTTC. The encoded protein is CAWSVRGESSYEQYF. This sequence joins TRBV30 and TRBJ2-7; tentative D call: TRBD1 (7 bases). Germline V lookup: CDR1 GTSNPN, CDR2 SVGIG (reference sequence). Trimming pared 0 bases from V and 0 bases from J, leaving 12 bases between. This CDR3 spans 15 amino acids.

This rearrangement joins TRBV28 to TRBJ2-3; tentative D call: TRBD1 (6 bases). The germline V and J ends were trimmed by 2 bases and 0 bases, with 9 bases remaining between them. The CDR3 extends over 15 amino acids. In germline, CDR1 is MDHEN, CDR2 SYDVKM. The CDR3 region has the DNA TGTGCCAGCAGTTTAGGACAGACTAGCACAGATACGCAGTATTTT. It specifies CASSLGQTSTDTQYF.

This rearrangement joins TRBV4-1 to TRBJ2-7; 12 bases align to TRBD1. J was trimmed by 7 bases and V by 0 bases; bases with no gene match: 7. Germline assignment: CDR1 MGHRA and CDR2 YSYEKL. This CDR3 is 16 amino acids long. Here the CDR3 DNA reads TGCGCCAGCAGCCAAGAGACCCGGGACAGGGGGCGGGAGCAGTACTTC. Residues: CASSQETRDRGREQYF.

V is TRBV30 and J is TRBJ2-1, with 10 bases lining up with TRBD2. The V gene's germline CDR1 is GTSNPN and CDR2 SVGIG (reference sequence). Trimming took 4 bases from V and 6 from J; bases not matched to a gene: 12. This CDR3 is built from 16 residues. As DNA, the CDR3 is TGTGCCTGGACCTTCCCCGGGACTAGCGTACGCAATGAGCAGTTCTTC. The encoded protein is CAWTFPGTSVRNEQFF.

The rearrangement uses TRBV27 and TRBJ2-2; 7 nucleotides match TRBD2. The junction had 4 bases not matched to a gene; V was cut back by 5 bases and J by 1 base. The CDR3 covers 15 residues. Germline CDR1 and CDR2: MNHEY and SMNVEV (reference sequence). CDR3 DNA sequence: TGTGCCAGCAGTCCTACTAGCGAGAACACCGGGGAGCTGTTTTTT. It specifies CASSPTSENTGELFF.

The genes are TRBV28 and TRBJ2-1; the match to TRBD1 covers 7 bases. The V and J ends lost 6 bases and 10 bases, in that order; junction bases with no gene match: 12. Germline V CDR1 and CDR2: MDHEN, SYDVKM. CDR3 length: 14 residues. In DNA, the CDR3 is TGTGCCAGCAGCGATCGACAGGGTTTATACGAGCAGTTCTTC. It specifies CASSDRQGLYEQFF.

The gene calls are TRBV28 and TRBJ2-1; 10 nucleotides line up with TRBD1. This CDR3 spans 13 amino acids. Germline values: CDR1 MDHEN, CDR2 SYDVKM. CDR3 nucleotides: TGTGCGAGTAGGGACAGGGGCTCGAATGAGCAGTTCTTC. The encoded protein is CASRDRGSNEQFF. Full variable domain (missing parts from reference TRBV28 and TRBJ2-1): DVKVTQSSRYLVKRTGEKVFLECVQDMDHENMFWYRQDPGLGLRLIYFSYDVKMKEKGDIPEGYSVSREKKERFSLILESASTNQTSMYLCASRDRGSNEQFFGPGTRLTVL.

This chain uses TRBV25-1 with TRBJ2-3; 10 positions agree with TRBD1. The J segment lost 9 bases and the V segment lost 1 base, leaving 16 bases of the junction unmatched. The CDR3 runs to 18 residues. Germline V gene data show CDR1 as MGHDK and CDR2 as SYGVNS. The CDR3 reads CASSESGQGRGFMVTQYF. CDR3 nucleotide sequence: TGTGCCAGCAGTGAATCGGGACAGGGGAGGGGATTTATGGTCACGCAGTATTTT.

This chain's CDR3 is CAIRKQEVPDTQYF. The CDR3 DNA follows: TGTGCCATCAGAAAACAGGAAGTCCCAGATACGCAGTATTTT. V and J are TRBV10-3 and TRBJ2-3, with a weak D call TRBD1 (5 bases). The CDR3 is 14 amino acids. Trimming removed 6 bases at V and 4 bases at J, with 14 bases between. Looked up from germline, CDR1 is ENHRY and CDR2 is SYGVKD.

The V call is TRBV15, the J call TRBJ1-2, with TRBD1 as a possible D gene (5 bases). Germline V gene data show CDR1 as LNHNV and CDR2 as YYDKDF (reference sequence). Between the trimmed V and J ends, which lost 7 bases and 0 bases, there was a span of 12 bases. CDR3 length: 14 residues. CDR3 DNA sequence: TGTGCCACCAACGCGGGACCCACTAACTATGGCTACACCTTC. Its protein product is CATNAGPTNYGYTF.